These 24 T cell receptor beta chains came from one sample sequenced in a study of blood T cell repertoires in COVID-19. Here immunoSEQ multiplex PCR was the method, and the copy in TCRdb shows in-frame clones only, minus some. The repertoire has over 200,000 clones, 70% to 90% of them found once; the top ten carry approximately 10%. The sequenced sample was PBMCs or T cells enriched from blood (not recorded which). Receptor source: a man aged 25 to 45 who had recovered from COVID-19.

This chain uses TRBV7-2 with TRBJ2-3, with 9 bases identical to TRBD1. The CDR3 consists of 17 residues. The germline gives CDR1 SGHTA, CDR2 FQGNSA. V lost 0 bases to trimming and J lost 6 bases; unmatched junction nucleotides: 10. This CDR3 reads CASSLAPGTGTRDTQYF. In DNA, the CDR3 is TGTGCCAGCAGCTTAGCGCCTGGGACAGGGACCCGGGATACGCAGTATTTT. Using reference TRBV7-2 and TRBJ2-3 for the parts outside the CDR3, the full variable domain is GAGVSQSPSNKVTEKGKDVELRCDPISGHTALYWYRQSLGQGLEFLIYFQGNSAPDKSGLPSDRFSAERTGGSVSTLTIQRTQQEDSAVYLCASSLAPGTGTRDTQYFGPGTRLTVL.

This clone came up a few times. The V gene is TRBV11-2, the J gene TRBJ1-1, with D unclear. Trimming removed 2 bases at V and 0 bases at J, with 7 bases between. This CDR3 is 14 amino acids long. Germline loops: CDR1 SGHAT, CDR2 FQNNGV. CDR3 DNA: TGTGCCAGCAGCTTATTACTTCTGAACACTGAAGCTTTCTTT. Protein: CASSLLLLNTEAFF.

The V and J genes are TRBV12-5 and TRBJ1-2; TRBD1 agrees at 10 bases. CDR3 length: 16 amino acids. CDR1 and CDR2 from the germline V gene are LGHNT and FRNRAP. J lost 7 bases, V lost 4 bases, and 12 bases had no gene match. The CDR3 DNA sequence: TGTGCTAGTGGTTCGCCCGACAGGGGGCTTAGAGGTGGCTACACCTTC. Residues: CASGSPDRGLRGGYTF.

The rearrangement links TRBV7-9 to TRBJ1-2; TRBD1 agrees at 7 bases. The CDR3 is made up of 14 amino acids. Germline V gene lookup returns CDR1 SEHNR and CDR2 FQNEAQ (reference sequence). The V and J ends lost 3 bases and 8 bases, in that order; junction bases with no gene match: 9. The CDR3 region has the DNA TGTGCCAGCAGCTTCTCGGACAGGCTGCAGGGCTACACCTTC. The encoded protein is CASSFSDRLQGYTF.

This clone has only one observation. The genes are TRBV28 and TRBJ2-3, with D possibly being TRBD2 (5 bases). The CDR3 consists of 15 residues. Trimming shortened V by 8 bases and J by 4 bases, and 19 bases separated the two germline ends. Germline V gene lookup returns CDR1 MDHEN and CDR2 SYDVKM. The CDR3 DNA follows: TGTGCCAGCCTAGGGAGTGGGAGAGGCGCAGATACGCAGTATTTT. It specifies CASLGSGRGADTQYF.

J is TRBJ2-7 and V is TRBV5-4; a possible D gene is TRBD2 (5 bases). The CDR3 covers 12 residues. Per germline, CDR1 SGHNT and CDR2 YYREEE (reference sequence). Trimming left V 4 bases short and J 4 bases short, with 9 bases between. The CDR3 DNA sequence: TGTGCCAGCAGCGAGGGTGTTTACGAGCAGTACTTC. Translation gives CASSEGVYEQYF.

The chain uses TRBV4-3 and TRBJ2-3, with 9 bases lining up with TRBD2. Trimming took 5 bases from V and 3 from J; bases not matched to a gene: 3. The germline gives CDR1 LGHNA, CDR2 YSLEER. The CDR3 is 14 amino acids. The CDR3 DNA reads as TGCGCCAGCAGCGGAGCGGGGGGTACAGATACGCAGTATTTT. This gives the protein CASSGAGGTDTQYF.

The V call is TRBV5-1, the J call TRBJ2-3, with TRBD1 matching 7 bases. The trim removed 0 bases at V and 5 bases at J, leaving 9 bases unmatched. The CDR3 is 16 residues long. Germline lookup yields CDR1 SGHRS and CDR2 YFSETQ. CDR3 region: CASSLALQQGLDTQYF. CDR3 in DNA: TGCGCCAGCAGCTTGGCCCTACAACAGGGGTTAGATACGCAGTATTTT.

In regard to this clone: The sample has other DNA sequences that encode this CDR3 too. Here the CDR3 reads CSVRGNTEAFF. The CDR3 bases are TGCAGCGTTCGAGGGAACACTGAAGCTTTCTTT. This chain links TRBV29-1 with TRBJ1-1; D not resolved. This CDR3 is built from 11 residues. Trimming removed 5 bases at V and 1 base at J, with 5 bases between. CDR1 and CDR2 (germline): SQVTM, ANQGSEA.

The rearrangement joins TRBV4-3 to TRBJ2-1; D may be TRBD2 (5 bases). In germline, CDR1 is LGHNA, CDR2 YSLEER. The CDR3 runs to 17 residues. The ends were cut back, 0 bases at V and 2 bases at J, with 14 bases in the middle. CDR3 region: CASSQDLSQRTYNEQFF. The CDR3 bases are TGCGCCAGCAGCCAAGATTTAAGCCAGCGGACCTACAATGAGCAGTTCTTC.

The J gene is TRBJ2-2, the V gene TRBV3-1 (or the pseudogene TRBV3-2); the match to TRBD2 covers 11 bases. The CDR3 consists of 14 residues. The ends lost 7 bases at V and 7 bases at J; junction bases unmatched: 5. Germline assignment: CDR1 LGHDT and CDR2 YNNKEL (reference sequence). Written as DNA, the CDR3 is TGTGCCAGCACTGATAGCGGGAGGGGCGGGGAGCTGTTTTTT. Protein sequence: CASTDSGRGGELFF.

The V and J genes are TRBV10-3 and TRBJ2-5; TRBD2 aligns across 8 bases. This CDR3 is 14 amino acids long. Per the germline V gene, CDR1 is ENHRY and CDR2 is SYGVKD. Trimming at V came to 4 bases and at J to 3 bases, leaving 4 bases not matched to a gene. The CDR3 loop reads CAISAGTSKETQYF. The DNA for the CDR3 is TGTGCCATCAGTGCCGGGACTAGTAAAGAGACCCAGTACTTC.

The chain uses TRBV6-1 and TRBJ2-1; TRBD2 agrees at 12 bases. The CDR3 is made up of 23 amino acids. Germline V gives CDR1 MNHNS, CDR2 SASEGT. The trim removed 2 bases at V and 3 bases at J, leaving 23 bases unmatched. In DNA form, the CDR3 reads TGTGCCAGCAGTGAACATTCCACCGTACGAGGGACTAGCGGGCGGGGGGGCTACAATGAGCAGTTCTTC. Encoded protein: CASSEHSTVRGTSGRGGYNEQFF.

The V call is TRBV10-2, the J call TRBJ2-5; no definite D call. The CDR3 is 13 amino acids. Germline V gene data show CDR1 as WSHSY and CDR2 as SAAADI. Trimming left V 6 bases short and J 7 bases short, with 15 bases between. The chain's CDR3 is CASSGEAMRTQYF. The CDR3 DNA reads TGCGCCAGCAGCGGCGAGGCAATGAGGACCCAGTACTTC.

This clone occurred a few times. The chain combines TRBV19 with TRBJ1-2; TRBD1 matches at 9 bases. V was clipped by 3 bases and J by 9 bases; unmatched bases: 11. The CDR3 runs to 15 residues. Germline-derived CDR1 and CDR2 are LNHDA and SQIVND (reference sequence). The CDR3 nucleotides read TGTGCCAGTAGTATCGGGACAGGGAGTATGGAGCGCTACACCTTC. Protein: CASSIGTGSMERYTF.

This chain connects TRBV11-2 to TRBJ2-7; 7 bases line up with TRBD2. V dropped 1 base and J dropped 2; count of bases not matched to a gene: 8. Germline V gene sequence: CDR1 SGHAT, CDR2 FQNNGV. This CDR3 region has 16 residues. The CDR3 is CASSLVGGAGTYEQYF. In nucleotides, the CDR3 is TGTGCCAGCAGCTTAGTGGGTGGAGCGGGGACCTACGAGCAGTACTTC.

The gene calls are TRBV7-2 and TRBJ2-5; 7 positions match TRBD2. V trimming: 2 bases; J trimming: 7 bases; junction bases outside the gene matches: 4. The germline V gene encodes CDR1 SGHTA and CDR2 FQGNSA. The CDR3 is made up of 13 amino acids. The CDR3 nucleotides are TGTGCCAGCAGCTTATCCCCGGGGGGGACCCAGTACTTC. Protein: CASSLSPGGTQYF.

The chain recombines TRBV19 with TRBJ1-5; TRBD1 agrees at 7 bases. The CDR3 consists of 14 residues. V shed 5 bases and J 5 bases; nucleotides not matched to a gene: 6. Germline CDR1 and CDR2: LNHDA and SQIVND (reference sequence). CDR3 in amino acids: CASSETGRYQPQHF. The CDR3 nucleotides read TGTGCCAGTAGTGAGACAGGGAGATATCAGCCCCAGCATTTT.

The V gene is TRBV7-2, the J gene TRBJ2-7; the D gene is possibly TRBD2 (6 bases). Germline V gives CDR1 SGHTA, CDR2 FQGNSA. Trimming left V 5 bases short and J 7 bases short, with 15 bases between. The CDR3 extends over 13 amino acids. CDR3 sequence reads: CASSLGDLQEQYF. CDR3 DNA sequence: TGTGCCAGCAGCCTTGGGGACTTACAGGAGCAGTACTTC.

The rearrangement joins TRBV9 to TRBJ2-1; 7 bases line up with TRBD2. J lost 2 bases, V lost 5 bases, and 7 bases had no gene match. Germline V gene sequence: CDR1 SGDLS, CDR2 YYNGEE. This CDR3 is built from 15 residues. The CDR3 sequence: CASSTQAGTYNEQFF. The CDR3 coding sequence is TGTGCCAGCAGTACGCAAGCGGGGACCTACAATGAGCAGTTCTTC.

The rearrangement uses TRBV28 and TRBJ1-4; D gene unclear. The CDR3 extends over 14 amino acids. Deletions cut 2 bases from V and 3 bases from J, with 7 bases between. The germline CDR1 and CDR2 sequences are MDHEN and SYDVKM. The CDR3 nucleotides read TGTGCCAGCAGTTTAACGCGAGCTAATGAAAAACTGTTTTTT. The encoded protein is CASSLTRANEKLFF.

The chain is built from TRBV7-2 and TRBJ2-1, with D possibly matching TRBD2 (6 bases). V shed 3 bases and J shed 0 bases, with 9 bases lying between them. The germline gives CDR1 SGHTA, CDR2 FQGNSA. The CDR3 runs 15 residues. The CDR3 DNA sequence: TGTGCCAGCAGCTTTATCGGGAGCTCCTACAATGAGCAGTTCTTC. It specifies CASSFIGSSYNEQFF.

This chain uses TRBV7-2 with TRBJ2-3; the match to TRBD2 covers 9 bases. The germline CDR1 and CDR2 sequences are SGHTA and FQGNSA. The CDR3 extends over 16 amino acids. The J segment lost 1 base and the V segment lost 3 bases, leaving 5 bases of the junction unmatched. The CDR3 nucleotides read TGTGCCAGCAGCTTTCGAGCGGGGGGCGGCACAGATACGCAGTATTTT. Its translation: CASSFRAGGGTDTQYF.

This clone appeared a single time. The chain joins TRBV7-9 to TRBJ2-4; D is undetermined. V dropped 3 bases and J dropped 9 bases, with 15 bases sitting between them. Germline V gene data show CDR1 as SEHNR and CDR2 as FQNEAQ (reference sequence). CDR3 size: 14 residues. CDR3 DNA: TGTGCCAGCAGCTTCGGCGGCGGTGGCGGCATTCAGTACTTC. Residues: CASSFGGGGGIQYF.